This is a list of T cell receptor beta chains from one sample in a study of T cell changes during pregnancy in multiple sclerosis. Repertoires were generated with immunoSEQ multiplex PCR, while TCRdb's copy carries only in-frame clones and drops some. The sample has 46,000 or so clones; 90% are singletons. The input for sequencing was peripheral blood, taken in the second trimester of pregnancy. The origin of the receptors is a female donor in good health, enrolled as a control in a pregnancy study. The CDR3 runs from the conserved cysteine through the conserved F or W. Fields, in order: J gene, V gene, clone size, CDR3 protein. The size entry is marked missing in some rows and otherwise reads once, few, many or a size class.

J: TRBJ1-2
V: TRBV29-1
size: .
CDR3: CSVGPDSDGYTF

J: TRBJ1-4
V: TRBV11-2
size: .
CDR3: CASSLGAGLVEKLFF

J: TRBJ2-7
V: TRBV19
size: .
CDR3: CASSPDRGRNYEQYF

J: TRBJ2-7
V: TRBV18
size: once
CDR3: CASSRQSRVGGNEQYF

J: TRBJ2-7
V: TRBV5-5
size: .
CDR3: CASSPPGSYEQYF

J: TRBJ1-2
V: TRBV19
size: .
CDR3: CASSTPQGRRGYTF

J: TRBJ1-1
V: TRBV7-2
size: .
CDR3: CASSLVSGSHAEAFF

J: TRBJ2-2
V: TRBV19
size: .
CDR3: CASRDRGGTGELFF

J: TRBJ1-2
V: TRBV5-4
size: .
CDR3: CASSFGGSTQYGYTF

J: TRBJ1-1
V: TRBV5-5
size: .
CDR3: CASSFGPGTEAFF

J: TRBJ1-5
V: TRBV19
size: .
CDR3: CASSRGGGSGQPQHF

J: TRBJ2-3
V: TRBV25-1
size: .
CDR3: CASHEGNTQYF

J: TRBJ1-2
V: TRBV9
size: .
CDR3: CASSTGQGTGVYTF

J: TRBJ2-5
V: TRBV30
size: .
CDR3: CAWSTQGTMQYF

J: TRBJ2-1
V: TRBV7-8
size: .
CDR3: CASSLSGLLFNEQFF

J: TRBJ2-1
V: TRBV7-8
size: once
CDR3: CASSLAGTSSYNEQFF

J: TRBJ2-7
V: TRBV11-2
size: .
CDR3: CASSREGVLYEQYF

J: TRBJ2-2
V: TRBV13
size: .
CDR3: CASSLGVNTGELFF

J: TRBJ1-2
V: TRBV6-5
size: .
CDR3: CASSFQGHGYTF

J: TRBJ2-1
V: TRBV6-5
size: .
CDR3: CASSYSLADYNEQFF

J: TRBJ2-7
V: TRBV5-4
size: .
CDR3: CASSLAPAGGSHEQYF

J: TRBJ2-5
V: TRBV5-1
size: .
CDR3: CASSLVRRVLAGGTQETQYF

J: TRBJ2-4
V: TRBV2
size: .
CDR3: CASRLAGGAKNIQYF

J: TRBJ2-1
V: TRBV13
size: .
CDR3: CASSPAAASGRGHEQFF

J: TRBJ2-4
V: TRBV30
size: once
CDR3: CAWSVKTSGKTKNIQYF

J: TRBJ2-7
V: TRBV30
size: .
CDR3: CAWSGLAGRGEQYF

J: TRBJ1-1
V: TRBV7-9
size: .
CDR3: CASSLDQNTEAFF

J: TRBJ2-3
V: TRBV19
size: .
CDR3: CASSIGQVSTDTQYF

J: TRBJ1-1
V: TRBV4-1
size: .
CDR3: CASSQPGVLGTEAFF

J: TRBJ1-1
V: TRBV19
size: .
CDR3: CASSIGATRGNTEAFF

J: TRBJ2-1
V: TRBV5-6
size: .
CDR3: CASGASGYNEQFF

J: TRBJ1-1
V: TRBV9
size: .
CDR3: CASSESTSMNTEAFF

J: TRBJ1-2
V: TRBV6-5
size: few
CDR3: CASSYSPRGSYGYTF

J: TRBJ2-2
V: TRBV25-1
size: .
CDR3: CASSDHRGPTGELFF

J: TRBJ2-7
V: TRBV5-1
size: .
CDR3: CASSLANSVDEQYF

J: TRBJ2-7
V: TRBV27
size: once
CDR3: CARWDIPPYEQYF

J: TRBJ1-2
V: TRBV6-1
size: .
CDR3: CASSEYLGGVYGYTF

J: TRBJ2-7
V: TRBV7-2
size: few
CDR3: CASSLRTSGSEQYF

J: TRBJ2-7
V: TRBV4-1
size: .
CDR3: CASSTRLAGEIYEQYF

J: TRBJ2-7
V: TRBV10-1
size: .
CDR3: CASSSGPEVEQYF

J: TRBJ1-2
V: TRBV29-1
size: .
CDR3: CSVRGGAGYGYTF

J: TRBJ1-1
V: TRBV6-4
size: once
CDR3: CASSSGGNTEAFF

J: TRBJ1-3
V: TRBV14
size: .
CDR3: CASSQDVRQGNRNTIYF

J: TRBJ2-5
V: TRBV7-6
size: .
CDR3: CASSLYSGGPETQYF

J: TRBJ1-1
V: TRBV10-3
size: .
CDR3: CAISESQVKNTEAFF